This is a list of T cell receptor beta chains from one sample in a study of cytomegalovirus exposure and HLA in healthy donors. The table came from immunoSEQ multiplex PCR; TCRdb's copy has only in-frame clones and leaves some out. This table holds fewer than 40,000 clones. What was sequenced was PBMCs. These receptor sequences come from a woman in her forties in good health and CMV-seropositive. Both conserved end residues are trimmed from each CDR3.

j_gene: TRBJ1-1
v_gene: TRBV4-3
CDR3aa: ASSTGGTEAF

j_gene: TRBJ2-7
v_gene: TRBV7-9
CDR3aa: ASSLLQGTYEQY

j_gene: .
v_gene: TRBV6-1
CDR3aa: ASRERDFREQY

j_gene: TRBJ2-3
v_gene: TRBV5-8
CDR3aa: ASSYNRRDTDTQY

j_gene: TRBJ2-5
v_gene: TRBV9
CDR3aa: ASSVDAGGQETQY

j_gene: TRBJ1-2
v_gene: TRBV6-6
CDR3aa: ASSYSDRFYGYT

j_gene: TRBJ2-1
v_gene: TRBV10-2
CDR3aa: ASSESEVREQF

j_gene: TRBJ2-3
v_gene: TRBV11-3
CDR3aa: ASSPRDTDTQY

j_gene: TRBJ2-2
v_gene: TRBV5-1
CDR3aa: ASTLGVLDTGELF

j_gene: TRBJ2-3
v_gene: TRBV7-2
CDR3aa: ASSPRGLAGSFTDTQY

j_gene: TRBJ1-1
v_gene: TRBV10-3
CDR3aa: AIRDIRDMNTEAF

j_gene: TRBJ2-3
v_gene: TRBV7-3
CDR3aa: ASSSQSTSTDTQY

j_gene: TRBJ2-1
v_gene: TRBV7-2
CDR3aa: ASSLVASGTYNEQF

j_gene: TRBJ2-3
v_gene: TRBV7-9
CDR3aa: ASSLAQSTDTQY

j_gene: TRBJ2-5
v_gene: TRBV19
CDR3aa: ASSTGTSGRAGETQY

j_gene: TRBJ2-7
v_gene: TRBV27
CDR3aa: ASSPSSPYEQY

j_gene: TRBJ2-2
v_gene: TRBV5-1
CDR3aa: ASNREAGTGELF

j_gene: TRBJ1-3
v_gene: TRBV5-1
CDR3aa: ASSPGDTTGAIY

j_gene: TRBJ1-4
v_gene: TRBV5-1
CDR3aa: ASSIGETFGTNEKLF

j_gene: TRBJ1-1
v_gene: TRBV29-1
CDR3aa: SVDSQGGYAEAF

j_gene: TRBJ2-7
v_gene: TRBV7-3
CDR3aa: ASSLRGGSNEQY

j_gene: TRBJ2-3
v_gene: TRBV5-1
CDR3aa: ASSSGQGSTDTQY

j_gene: TRBJ2-7
v_gene: TRBV7-2
CDR3aa: ASSLEKGSYEQY

j_gene: TRBJ2-2
v_gene: TRBV30
CDR3aa: AWSFGVSGELF

j_gene: TRBJ1-1
v_gene: TRBV2
CDR3aa: ASSLGGQGATTEAF

j_gene: TRBJ2-7
v_gene: TRBV7-6
CDR3aa: ASSHLSYGTAGYEQY